The TCR beta chain described here comes from a study of human T cells and chemical hapten exposure. Study-level background: Sensitizing treatment utilized 2% DPC over an approximately 2 cm by approximately 2 cm portion of upper inner arm skin. Patients had diphenylcyclopropenone applied to the scalp weekly throughout the approximately 22-week study.

CDR3 length: 14 residues. The ends were cut back, 6 bases at V and 2 bases at J, with 10 bases in the middle. Germline loops: CDR1 MNHNY, CDR2 SVGAGI (reference sequence). The time point here: pre-sensitization, week 0. Documented treatment: therapeutic diphenylcyclopropenone sensitization with weekly scalp DPC. General study findings and limits: Unchanged with DPC sensitization were TCRs above 1 in 1000 frequency.

The library tagged each cDNA molecule with unique molecular identifiers. MiXCR, run by TCRdb on the RACE reads, gives a single entry per CDR3 protein. The sample contains more than 55,000 distinct CDR3 sequences, about 11% of which appear only once. Worth noting for this clonotype: Antigen: not known.

The receptor was isolated from a woman aged 40 to 50 with alopecia areata. Some clones in this sample may be carry-over from other donors' samples. Sequencing was performed on whole blood, taken in connection with sensitization to the hapten diphenylcyclopropenone (DPC). The chain is built from TRBV6-6 and TRBJ1-4; D uncertain. The CDR3 spells CASRRGGTNEKLFF. The CDR3 nucleotides are TGTGCCAGCAGACGCGGTGGCACTAATGAAAAACTGTTTTTT.